These 32 T cell receptor beta chains originate from one sample sequenced in a study of radiation and T cells in renal cell carcinoma. The time point: blood 4 weeks post-SBRT, at nephrectomy. Treatment meaning: 15 Gy SBRT to primary tumor, nephrectomy 4 weeks later. Only in-frame clones appear in the TCRdb table, and some are missing; sequencing was by immunoSEQ multiplex PCR. The sample contains around 170,000 clones, about nine tenths of which appear only once. Sequenced material: blood, taken from a patient whose treatment included radiotherapy and nephrectomy. The receptors here all came from a woman aged 50 to 60 with renal cell carcinoma.

The gene calls are TRBV19 and TRBJ1-5; TRBD1 matches 8 bases. Germline V gene data show CDR1 as LNHDA and CDR2 as SQIVND (reference sequence). The CDR3 sequence is 14 residues long. The V gene end was trimmed by 4 bases and the J gene end by 7 bases; junction bases not matched to a gene: 6. The DNA of the CDR3 is TGTGCCAGTAGTAGGACAGGGAGCGGACAGCCCCAGCATTTT. It specifies CASSRTGSGQPQHF.

This chain connects TRBV7-6 to TRBJ1-1, with a possible D match to TRBD1 (6 bases). CDR1 and CDR2 (germline): SGHVS, FNYEAQ. The CDR3 is made up of 11 amino acids. Trimming took off 8 bases at V and 8 bases at J, with 12 bases between the two ends. CDR3 in amino acids: CASGSDREAFF. CDR3 sequence (DNA): TGTGCCAGCGGAAGTGACAGGGAAGCTTTCTTT.

The rearrangement joins TRBV7-2 to TRBJ1-1; 7 bases match TRBD1. CDR3 length: 17 amino acids. Germline-derived CDR1 and CDR2 are SGHTA and FQGNSA. Trimming cost V 2 bases and J 1 base; bases outside gene matches: 10. This CDR3 reads CASSLTKTRDRNTEAFF. CDR3 DNA sequence: TGTGCCAGCAGCTTAACAAAGACCCGGGACAGGAACACTGAAGCTTTCTTT.

J is TRBJ1-1 and V is TRBV5-5, with TRBD1 matching over 9 bases. Unmatched junction bases numbered 8, after V lost 0 bases and J lost 5 bases. The CDR3 is 16 residues long. Germline V gives CDR1 SGHKS, CDR2 YYEKEE (reference sequence). The CDR3 loop reads CASSLGHRTGVTEAFF. In nucleotides, the CDR3 is TGTGCCAGCAGCTTGGGCCATCGGACAGGGGTGACTGAAGCTTTCTTT.

The chain carries TRBV6-5 and TRBJ1-4, with 9 nucleotides matching TRBD1. V lost 3 bases to trimming and J lost 8 bases; unmatched junction nucleotides: 7. This CDR3 has 15 residues. Per germline, CDR1 MNHEY and CDR2 SVGAGI. The CDR3 nucleotides read TGTGCCAGCAGTTATGGGGACAGGGCAGGAGAAAAACTGTTTTTT. It yields the protein CASSYGDRAGEKLFF.

The rearrangement uses TRBV18 and TRBJ2-1; D remains ambiguous. V gave up 4 bases and J gave up 7 bases, with 11 bases separating them. CDR3 size: 13 residues. Germline CDR1 reads KGHSH; CDR2 reads LQKENI. The CDR3 bases are TGTGCCAGCTCACTATTAGGGCCGAATGAGCAGTTCTTC. This encodes CASSLLGPNEQFF.

V gene TRBV10-3 combines with J gene TRBJ1-1, with TRBD1 matching over 7 bases. CDR3 length: 13 residues. From germline, CDR1 is ENHRY and CDR2 SYGVKD. After removal of 2 bases from V and 4 bases from J, the junction contained 1 base not matched to a gene. DNA for the CDR3: TGTGCCATCAGTGAGCAGGGGGTCACTGAAGCTTTCTTT. Translated, it gives CAISEQGVTEAFF.

The chain joins TRBV7-9 to TRBJ1-2; the match to TRBD1 covers 7 bases. Per germline, CDR1 SEHNR and CDR2 FQNEAQ (reference sequence). The CDR3 has 15 amino acids. V lost 3 bases and J lost 1; bases outside the gene matches: 5. The CDR3, as DNA: TGTGCCAGCAGCTTCGGGACAGTTGATAACTATGGCTACACCTTC. Translated, it gives CASSFGTVDNYGYTF.

The rearrangement uses TRBV4-3 and TRBJ2-7; the match to TRBD2 covers 8 bases. The CDR3 spans 20 residues. Germline values: CDR1 LGHNA, CDR2 YSLEER. The junction had 25 bases not matched to a gene; V was cut back by 4 bases and J by 5 bases. The CDR3 sequence: CASSPPSGTRSGGGYHEQYF. The CDR3 DNA follows: TGCGCCAGCAGCCCCCCCTCCGGGACAAGATCAGGCGGGGGGTACCACGAGCAGTACTTC.

The chain uses TRBV4-3 and TRBJ1-5; maybe TRBD1 (5 bases). The CDR3 is 15 residues long. V was trimmed by 0 bases and J by 6 bases, leaving 12 bases between them. Germline CDR1 reads LGHNA; CDR2 reads YSLEER. The CDR3 protein is CASSQDPQGLQPQHF. The DNA for the CDR3 is TGCGCCAGCAGCCAAGATCCCCAGGGACTTCAGCCCCAGCATTTT.

V and J are TRBV20-1 and TRBJ2-1; D may be TRBD1 or TRBD2 (5 bases each). From germline, CDR1 is DFQATT and CDR2 SNEGSKA (reference sequence). The CDR3 runs to 11 residues. The V end was cut by 3 bases, the J end by 9 bases, with 9 bases between. CDR3 bases: TGCAGTGCTAGTCCGGGGCCTGAGCAGTTCTTC. It encodes CSASPGPEQFF.

The V and J genes are TRBV19 and TRBJ2-5; 9 bases are shared with TRBD2. The CDR3 length is 16 residues. V lost 3 bases to trimming and J lost 5 bases; unmatched junction nucleotides: 10. The germline CDR1 and CDR2 sequences are LNHDA and SQIVND (reference sequence). The CDR3 bases are TGTGCCAGTAGTATGCTAGCGGGGAGTAGTGCGGAGACCCAGTACTTC. Translated: CASSMLAGSSAETQYF.

This clone was seen ten or more times. The V and J genes are TRBV10-3 and TRBJ2-2; D uncertain. Germline-derived CDR1 and CDR2 are ENHRY and SYGVKD. With 0 bases removed from V and 6 bases from J, the gap between germline ends came to 8 bases. The CDR3 is 14 residues long. DNA of the CDR3: TGTGCCATCAGTGAGTCCCAGGTGTCCGGGGAGCTGTTTTTT. This encodes CAISESQVSGELFF.

This clone came up once. The rearrangement joins TRBV6-1 to TRBJ2-5; 9 bases fit TRBD1. V was pared by 10 bases and J by 2 bases, with 8 bases of the junction left unmatched. The germline CDR1 and CDR2 sequences are MNHNS and SASEGT. The CDR3 is 14 residues long. CDR3 residues: CATSRDRVQETQYF. DNA of the CDR3: TGTGCCACTTCCCGGGACAGGGTACAAGAGACCCAGTACTTC.

Comments on this clone: Within the sample, other DNA sequences also encode this same CDR3. The chain combines TRBV7-2 with TRBJ1-2, with 9 bases identical to TRBD1. Germline CDR1 SGHTA, CDR2 FQGNSA. The length of the CDR3 is 13 residues. V shed 5 bases and J 8 bases; nucleotides not matched to a gene: 6. The CDR3 region is CASSPGTGRGYTF. The CDR3 nucleotides are TGTGCCAGCAGCCCCGGGACAGGGCGAGGCTACACCTTC. The full variable domain, with the rest looked up from reference TRBV7-2 and TRBJ1-2, is GAGVSQSPSNKVTEKGKDVELRCDPISGHTALYWYRQSLGQGLEFLIYFQGNSAPDKSGLPSDRFSAERTGGSVSTLTIQRTQQEDSAVYLCASSPGTGRGYTFGSGTRLTVV.

The chain combines TRBV19 with TRBJ1-2; D gene uncertain. Germline CDR1 reads LNHDA; CDR2 reads SQIVND (reference sequence). The CDR3 has 15 residues. V was cut by 0 bases and J by 6 bases, with 14 bases left in between. The CDR3 region is CASSIDGSGPHGYTF. As DNA, the CDR3 is TGTGCCAGTAGTATAGATGGGTCGGGCCCACATGGCTACACCTTC.

CDR3 nucleotide sequence: TGCAGCTGCATGAAGCGGGGGCTGGATTCGGATACGCAGTATTTT. Its protein is CSCMKRGLDSDTQYF. V is TRBV29-1 and J is TRBJ2-3; 8 bases are shared with TRBD2. J lost 6 bases, V lost 8 bases, and 16 bases had no gene match. CDR1 and CDR2 (germline): SQVTM, ANQGSEA. CDR3 length equals 15 residues.

Worth noting for this clone: At the DNA level, this CDR3 is encoded by other sequences in the same sample as well. The CDR3 DNA is TGTGCCAGCTCACCAGACAGAAACTATGGCTACACCTTC. It codes for CASSPDRNYGYTF. The genes are TRBV18 and TRBJ1-2; a possible D gene is TRBD1 (5 bases). The CDR3 totals 13 residues. Germline-derived CDR1 and CDR2 are KGHSH and LQKENI. V dropped 2 bases and J dropped 2 bases, with 6 bases sitting between them.

The V and J genes are TRBV6-5 and TRBJ1-6; perhaps TRBD1 as D (5 bases). Germline CDR1 is MNHEY and CDR2 is SVGAGI. V dropped 6 bases and J dropped 9 bases, with 12 bases sitting between them. The CDR3 extends over 13 amino acids. This CDR3 reads CASRDDSASPLHF. CDR3 nucleotide sequence: TGTGCCAGCAGGGACGACAGTGCTTCACCCCTCCACTTT.

The gene calls are TRBV6-5 and TRBJ2-5; D may be TRBD1 (5 bases). The CDR3 length is 13 residues. Per the germline V gene, CDR1 is MNHEY and CDR2 is SVGAGI. V was trimmed by 7 bases and J by 5 bases, leaving 14 bases between them. The chain's CDR3 is CASTTGARETQYF. The CDR3 nucleotides are TGTGCCAGCACCACAGGAGCCCGGGAGACCCAGTACTTC.

V is TRBV4-1 and J is TRBJ1-3; TRBD1 agrees at 9 bases. The CDR3 totals 15 residues. The J segment lost 2 bases and the V segment lost 4 bases, leaving 3 bases of the junction unmatched. Per germline, CDR1 MGHRA and CDR2 YSYEKL. The DNA for the CDR3 is TGCGCCAGCAGCCCGGGACAGGGAGCTGGAAACACCATATATTTT. Its translation: CASSPGQGAGNTIYF.

This clone was detected only a few times. The chain is built from TRBV4-2 and TRBJ2-5; unclear D gene. The CDR3 consists of 14 residues. Germline V gives CDR1 LGHNA, CDR2 YNFKEQ. The germline V and J ends were trimmed by 0 bases and 1 base, with 6 bases remaining between them. The CDR3 DNA reads TGTGCCAGCAGCCAAGATCTCATCCAAGAGACCCAGTACTTC. Protein: CASSQDLIQETQYF.

The V call is TRBV10-3, the J call TRBJ1-6; D gene uncertain. CDR3 length: 14 residues. Germline V gene data show CDR1 as ENHRY and CDR2 as SYGVKD. Between the trimmed V and J ends, which lost 3 bases and 9 bases, there was a span of 12 bases. The chain's CDR3 is CAISDVGSPSPLHF. CDR3 bases: TGTGCCATCAGTGACGTGGGATCACCTTCACCCCTCCACTTT.

This clone was seen once. CDR3 residues: CASSLAGGANTEAFF. The CDR3 DNA sequence: TGCGCCAGCAGCTTGGCTGGGGGGGCGAACACTGAAGCTTTCTTT. The V and J genes are TRBV5-1 and TRBJ1-1, with a possible D match to TRBD1 (6 bases). The CDR3 has 15 amino acids. Per germline, CDR1 SGHRS and CDR2 YFSETQ. V dropped 0 bases and J dropped 1 base, with 10 bases sitting between them.

The rearrangement links TRBV19 to TRBJ1-1, with D possibly matching TRBD1 (6 bases). The CDR3 is 14 amino acids. The germline V gene encodes CDR1 LNHDA and CDR2 SQIVND (reference sequence). V lost 4 bases and J 0 bases, leaving 9 bases between the germline ends. Here the CDR3 reads CASSRTAVNTEAFF. The CDR3 DNA reads TGTGCCAGTAGTAGGACAGCTGTGAACACTGAAGCTTTCTTT.

The chain combines TRBV7-9 with TRBJ2-5; the match to TRBD2 covers 8 bases. This CDR3 is built from 14 residues. J gave up 5 bases and V 5 bases, and 7 bases lay outside the gene matches. Germline loops: CDR1 SEHNR, CDR2 FQNEAQ (reference sequence). As DNA, the CDR3 is TGTGCCAGCAGCGCCAGGCGGGGGGATGAGACCCAGTACTTC. This codes for CASSARRGDETQYF.

This clone came up once. The chain uses TRBV7-9 and TRBJ2-5; 8 bases agree with TRBD2. This CDR3 region has 14 residues. Unmatched junction bases numbered 9, after V lost 5 bases and J lost 7 bases. Germline lookup yields CDR1 SEHNR and CDR2 FQNEAQ (reference sequence). CDR3 amino acids: CASSPGGEMGTQYF. DNA for the CDR3: TGTGCCAGCAGCCCCGGGGGGGAGATGGGGACCCAGTACTTC.

The chain joins TRBV14 to TRBJ1-1; D may be TRBD1 (5 bases). This CDR3 is built from 16 residues. CDR1 and CDR2 from the germline V gene are SGHDN and FVKESK. V lost 6 bases, J lost 4 bases, and 21 bases lay in between. The CDR3 DNA reads as TGTGCCAGCAGTCGCCTCGGGGTTCGGAGGGGCACTGAAGCTTTCTTT. Amino acid sequence: CASSRLGVRRGTEAFF.

This chain uses TRBV2 with TRBJ1-2; the match to TRBD1 covers 10 bases. Unmatched junction bases numbered 11, after V lost 4 bases and J lost 3 bases. Looked up from germline, CDR1 is SNHLY and CDR2 is FYNNEI. This CDR3 contains 17 residues. As DNA, the CDR3 is TGTGCCAGCAGTGTGTTGAGACAGGGGGCGCGGGACTATGGCTACACCTTC. The encoded protein is CASSVLRQGARDYGYTF.

The rearrangement links TRBV2 to TRBJ2-2; a possible D gene is TRBD1 (6 bases). CDR1 and CDR2 from the germline V gene are SNHLY and FYNNEI. V gave up 3 bases and J gave up 7 bases, with 12 bases separating them. The CDR3 has 14 amino acids. CDR3 coding DNA: TGTGCCAGCAGTGACGAACAGGGTGGCGGGGAGCTGTTTTTT. As protein: CASSDEQGGGELFF. The full variable domain, in which reference TRBV2 and TRBJ2-2 provide the parts outside the CDR3, is EPEVTQTPSHQVTQMGQEVILRCVPISNHLYFYWYRQILGQKVEFLVSFYNNEISEKSEIFDDQFSVERPDGSNFTLKIRSTKLEDSAMYFCASSDEQGGGELFFGEGSRLTVL.

The chain recombines TRBV7-8 with TRBJ1-2, with TRBD1 identical over 9 bases. This CDR3 contains 16 residues. V was pared by 5 bases and J by 4 bases, with 11 bases of the junction left unmatched. CDR1 SGHVS and CDR2 FQNEAQ come from the germline V gene. This CDR3 reads CASSTRPGTGIYGYTF. CDR3 in DNA: TGTGCCAGCAGCACACGTCCCGGGACAGGGATCTATGGCTACACCTTC. The full variable domain, with the rest looked up from reference TRBV7-8 and TRBJ1-2, is GAGVSQSPRYKVAKRGQDVALRCDPISGHVSLFWYQQALGQGPEFLTYFQNEAQLDKSGLPSDRFFAERPEGSVSTLKIQRTQQEDSAVYLCASSTRPGTGIYGYTFGSGTRLTVV.

The V call is TRBV2, the J call TRBJ2-5; the D gene is possibly TRBD2 (6 bases). The V end lost 3 bases, the J end lost 4 bases, and 12 bases lay between the germline ends. The CDR3 sequence is 14 residues long. The V gene's germline CDR1 is SNHLY and CDR2 FYNNEI. The CDR3 loop reads CASSEERGGETQYF. As DNA, the CDR3 is TGTGCCAGCAGTGAGGAAAGGGGAGGAGAGACCCAGTACTTC. Supplemented by reference TRBV2 and TRBJ2-5, the full variable domain reads EPEVTQTPSHQVTQMGQEVILRCVPISNHLYFYWYRQILGQKVEFLVSFYNNEISEKSEIFDDQFSVERPDGSNFTLKIRSTKLEDSAMYFCASSEERGGETQYFGPGTRLLVL.